Below, one T cell receptor (beta chain) is given with its context. Its antigen is unidentified. This entry is derived from a study of cytomegalovirus exposure and HLA in healthy donors. General study results and limits: When the data were analyzed later, several of the most significant clusters appeared to be linked to common viral pathogens.

The study ran its PCR with 60 Vbeta and 13 Jbeta primers. Assay used: immunoSEQ multiplex PCR; TCRdb lists only in-frame clones, some missing. The sample carries around 180,000 clones, 84% recorded once. After removal of 4 bases from V and 7 bases from J, the junction contained 7 bases not matched to a gene. This CDR3 is built from 14 residues. Germline V gene lookup returns CDR1 SNHLY and CDR2 FYNNEI. The sequence came from a man aged 18 to 29 in good health and CMV-seronegative. The chain combines TRBV2 with TRBJ1-2, with 9 bases fitting TRBD1. The sequencing sample was made of PBMCs. The CDR3 DNA sequence: TGTGCCAGCAGTGCTCACAGGGGGCTGCTTGGCTACACCTTC. Protein: CASSAHRGLLGYTF. Variable domain in full (rest from reference TRBV2 and TRBJ1-2): EPEVTQTPSHQVTQMGQEVILRCVPISNHLYFYWYRQILGQKVEFLVSFYNNEISEKSEIFDDQFSVERPDGSNFTLKIRSTKLEDSAMYFCASSAHRGLLGYTFGSGTRLTVV.